This T cell receptor (beta chain) is drawn from a study of Graves' ophthalmopathy and Graves' hyperthyroidism. Amplified material comprised TCR beta CDR3 regions derived from RNA transcripts. HTBI primers served in a first-round RT-PCR, which a second-round multiplex PCR followed. MiXCR was run by TCRdb on the multiplex PCR reads, yielding one entry per CDR3 protein. The data hold roughly 600,000 distinct CDR3 sequences, with about 35% observed a single time. Clinical symptoms, serum thyroxine, TRAb, thyroid ultrasound and orbital computed tomography formed the basis of diagnosis. Study outcomes and limitations: Blood also carried most expanded thyroid clonotypes exceeding 0.001 frequency.

This clonotype was counted ten times or more. Its target is unknown. The CDR3 totals 14 residues. Germline CDR1 reads KGHDR; CDR2 reads SFDVKD. The ends were cut back, 4 bases at V and 3 bases at J, with 11 bases in the middle. The chain joins TRBV24-1 to TRBJ2-5; D gene ambiguous. The origin of this receptor is an adult man with Graves' hyperthyroidism. The sequencing input was peripheral blood or thyroid tissue (not recorded which). The CDR3 sequence is CATSEAYGKETQYF. The CDR3 region has the DNA TGTGCCACCAGTGAGGCCTACGGAAAAGAGACCCAGTACTTC.